These 18 T cell receptor beta chains were all obtained from the same sample, sequenced in a study of control samples from healthy donors and cancer patients. TCRdb's table, derived via immunoSEQ multiplex PCR, lists solely in-frame clones and lacks some. This table has 120,000 or so clones, about 90% appearing once. What was sequenced was blood. The receptor source for this set is a man younger than 30 in good health.

In this sample, this clone turned up many times. The chain carries TRBV15 and TRBJ1-6, with D perhaps TRBD1 (6 bases). In germline, CDR1 is LNHNV, CDR2 YYDKDF (reference sequence). The CDR3 runs 17 residues. Trimming took off 1 base at V and 6 bases at J, with 16 bases between the two ends. CDR3 residues: CATSRAATGFRNSPLHF. The CDR3 coding sequence is TGTGCCACCAGCAGAGCCGCAACAGGGTTTCGTAATTCACCCCTCCACTTT.

The chain joins TRBV5-1 to TRBJ2-7; 7 bases map to TRBD2. The V gene end was trimmed by 0 bases and the J gene end by 2 bases; junction bases not matched to a gene: 5. The CDR3 is made up of 15 amino acids. Looked up from germline, CDR1 is SGHRS and CDR2 is YFSETQ. The CDR3: CASSLEGLAAYEQYF. The DNA for the CDR3 is TGCGCCAGCAGCTTGGAGGGGCTAGCGGCCTACGAGCAGTACTTC.

This chain uses TRBV27 with TRBJ1-1; a weak D match, TRBD1 (6 bases). Germline lookup yields CDR1 MNHEY and CDR2 SMNVEV (reference sequence). Trimming removed 6 bases at V and 4 bases at J, with 18 bases between. The CDR3 spans 15 residues. CDR3 region: CASRATRGLVTEAFF. The CDR3 DNA reads as TGTGCCAGCAGGGCGACCAGGGGTTTAGTCACTGAAGCTTTCTTT.

This clone was observed once. This chain uses TRBV3-1 (or the pseudogene TRBV3-2) with TRBJ1-2, with a tentative D call TRBD1 (6 bases). Germline CDR1 LGHDT, CDR2 YNNKEL (reference sequence). V shed 4 bases and J shed 10 bases, with 16 bases lying between them. The CDR3 contains 13 residues. CDR3 in DNA: TGTGCCAGCAGCCCAAATGGCGGACAGATCTACACCTTC. Its protein is CASSPNGGQIYTF.

The chain links TRBV18 to TRBJ2-7; 9 nucleotides line up with TRBD1. V shed 3 bases, J shed 6 bases, and the junction held 9 bases outside the gene matches. The CDR3 spans 15 residues. Germline CDR1 KGHSH, CDR2 LQKENI. DNA of the CDR3: TGTGCCAGCTCACCCATAGGGACAGGGCAATCCGAGCAGTACTTC. Protein product: CASSPIGTGQSEQYF.

Regarding this clone: In the same sample, other DNA sequences code for this CDR3. The chain recombines TRBV3-1 (or the pseudogene TRBV3-2) with TRBJ1-5; no reliable D call. Trimming removed 2 bases from V and 2 bases from J, with 10 bases in between. The CDR3 contains 15 residues. Germline lookup yields CDR1 LGHDT and CDR2 YNNKEL (reference sequence). Written as DNA, the CDR3 is TGTGCCAGCAGCCAAAGAGGGTCAGGCAATCAGCCCCAGCATTTT. It encodes CASSQRGSGNQPQHF.

The chain recombines TRBV12-3 or TRBV12-4 with TRBJ1-1; TRBD1 agrees at 7 bases. The V segment lost 6 bases and the J segment 8 bases; nucleotides outside the gene matches: 9. The CDR3 contains 13 residues. The CDR3 DNA reads TGTGCCAGCAGCTTAACCCGACAGGGAGAAGCTTTCTTT. It is translated as CASSLTRQGEAFF.

The J gene is TRBJ2-3, the V gene TRBV11-3; TRBD2 agrees at 9 bases. Germline CDR1 reads SGHNT; CDR2 reads YENEEA. The CDR3 totals 15 residues. The V gene end was trimmed by 1 base and the J gene end by 4 bases; junction bases not matched to a gene: 3. CDR3 region: CASSLGTSAADTQYF. CDR3 in DNA: TGTGCCAGCAGCTTAGGGACTAGCGCCGCAGATACGCAGTATTTT.

The V gene is TRBV30, the J gene TRBJ2-5, with D hard to call. The V gene lost 0 bases and the J gene lost 2 bases, with 7 bases spanning the gap. The CDR3 contains 13 residues. Germline CDR1 is GTSNPN and CDR2 is SVGIG (reference sequence). The CDR3 nucleotides are TGTGCCTGGAGTGTTAGGGTTCAAGAGACCCAGTACTTC. This translates into CAWSVRVQETQYF.

This clone came up a few times. This chain joins TRBV2 and TRBJ1-6; no definite D call. The germline V gene has CDR1 SNHLY and CDR2 FYNNEI. Trimming left V 6 bases short and J 5 bases short, with 14 bases between. This CDR3 is 15 amino acids long. For the CDR3, the DNA is TGTGCCAGCAGGCTGACTGAGGCCGATAATTCACCCCTCCACTTT. Translated: CASRLTEADNSPLHF.

This clone has a single count. The J gene is TRBJ2-3, the V gene TRBV19; 9 bases match TRBD1. This CDR3 is 18 amino acids long. CDR1 and CDR2 from the germline V gene are LNHDA and SQIVND (reference sequence). The J segment lost 0 bases and the V segment lost 5 bases, leaving 12 bases of the junction unmatched. The CDR3 protein is CASSLGPWTGDSTDTQYF. For the CDR3, the DNA is TGTGCCAGTAGTCTCGGGCCCTGGACAGGGGATAGCACAGATACGCAGTATTTT.

The chain couples TRBV6-5 to TRBJ1-5, with 7 bases that match TRBD1. The V gene's germline CDR1 is MNHEY and CDR2 SVGAGI. This CDR3 comprises 14 residues. Germline trimming cut 2 bases from V and 3 bases from J; bases unmatched to any gene: 1. CDR3 region: CASSYRGPNQPQHF. The CDR3 bases are TGTGCCAGCAGTTACAGGGGGCCCAATCAGCCCCAGCATTTT.

CDR3 amino acids: CASSVSGVYNEQFF. CDR3 coding DNA: TGTGCCAGTAGCGTTAGCGGAGTTTACAATGAGCAGTTCTTC. The chain uses TRBV19 and TRBJ2-1; D may be TRBD2 (6 bases). CDR1 LNHDA and CDR2 SQIVND come from the germline V gene (reference sequence). The CDR3 totals 14 residues. The V end was cut by 6 bases, the J end by 4 bases, with 13 bases between.

V gene TRBV15 combines with J gene TRBJ2-5; D gene ambiguous. V lost 0 bases and J 2 bases, leaving 10 bases between the germline ends. CDR1 LNHNV and CDR2 YYDKDF come from the germline V gene (reference sequence). The CDR3 is 15 residues long. This CDR3 is CATSRDPQQQETQYF. DNA for the CDR3: TGTGCCACCAGCAGAGATCCACAGCAACAAGAGACCCAGTACTTC.

The chain uses TRBV6-5 and TRBJ1-2; D ambiguous. This CDR3 is 13 amino acids long. CDR1 is MNHEY, CDR2 SVGAGI, per germline. V lost 0 bases and J 7 bases, leaving 9 bases between the germline ends. CDR3 DNA: TGTGCCAGCAGTTACTCAATTATTAGTGGCTACACCTTC. This codes for CASSYSIISGYTF.

Written as DNA, the CDR3 is TGCGCCAGCAGTGAGTCGGGAGGGAAGTCCTACAATGAGCAGTTCTTC. Its translation is CASSESGGKSYNEQFF. The chain carries TRBV10-2 and TRBJ2-1; 7 nucleotides align to TRBD2. The V segment lost 0 bases and the J segment 1 base; nucleotides outside the gene matches: 3. The CDR3 totals 16 residues. Germline loops: CDR1 WSHSY, CDR2 SAAADI.

The chain combines TRBV7-9 with TRBJ1-4; tentatively, D is TRBD1 (6 bases). Germline V gives CDR1 SEHNR, CDR2 FQNEAQ (reference sequence). CDR3 size: 15 residues. V was shortened by 5 bases and J by 6 bases, with 16 bases between the two germline ends. CDR3 residues: CASSPRGQADEKLFF. CDR3 in DNA: TGTGCCAGCAGCCCTCGGGGGCAAGCCGATGAAAAACTGTTTTTT.

This chain joins TRBV28 and TRBJ2-5; tentatively, D is TRBD1 (6 bases). Germline V gene lookup returns CDR1 MDHEN and CDR2 SYDVKM. The CDR3 covers 13 residues. Trimming took 5 bases from V and 4 from J, leaving 11 bases between them. The CDR3 reads CASSPQGGETQYF. The CDR3 DNA sequence: TGTGCCAGCAGTCCACAGGGTGGAGAGACCCAGTACTTC.